This entry describes one T cell receptor (beta chain). The CDR3 is 15 residues long. With V trimmed by 6 bases and J by 0 bases, 5 bases remained unmatched. Germline V gene sequence: CDR1 SGHVS, CDR2 FQNEAQ. The data derive from a study of T cells in Graves' hyperthyroidism and ophthalmopathy. Amplification of TCR beta CDR3 regions was performed using RNA transcripts as template. A first-round RT-PCR of the TCR CDR3 used the HTBI primer set. TCRdb independently ran MiXCR on the multiplex PCR reads; one entry per CDR3 protein. The sample lists some 370,000 distinct CDR3 sequences, around an eighth occurring once. Ophthalmopathy patients had Clinical Activity Score at least 3, NOSPECS grade at least 4, duration under 3 months.

This chain links TRBV7-8 with TRBJ1-1, with 9 bases lining up with TRBD1. The clonotype comes from a man aged 50-60 years with Graves' ophthalmopathy. The sample comprised blood. The CDR3 protein is CASSYDRGLNTEAFF. The CDR3, as DNA: TGTGCCAGCAGTTATGACAGGGGGTTGAACACTGAAGCTTTCTTT.